This entry features one T cell receptor (beta chain) sequence. The antigen is undetermined. This entry comes from a study of response to subunit inactivated influenza vaccine. Study findings and constraints: Few new T cells, the authors suggested, are recruited by each seasonal influenza vaccination.

Germline CDR1 KGHSH, CDR2 LQKENI. The CDR3 length is 13 residues. The V gene lost 2 bases and the J gene lost 4 bases, with 6 bases spanning the gap. MiXCR, applied by TCRdb to the RT-PCR reads, yields one record per CDR3 protein. The sample lists about 830,000 distinct CDR3 sequences; around 20% were seen once. The sample in question was PBMCs from blood, obtained 5 days after vaccination. The sequence was collected from a man aged 50 to 60 who received an inactivated influenza vaccine. The chain is built from TRBV18 and TRBJ2-1; no clear D gene. Here the CDR3 reads CASSPAAYNEQFF. The DNA of the CDR3 is TGTGCCAGCTCACCAGCAGCTTACAATGAGCAGTTCTTC. The full variable domain, in which reference TRBV18 and TRBJ2-1 provide the parts outside the CDR3, is NAGVMQNPRHLVRRRGQEARLRCSPMKGHSHVYWYRQLPEEGLKFMVYLQKENIIDESGMPKERFSAEFPKEGPSILRIQQVVRGDSAAYFCASSPAAYNEQFFGPGTRLTVL.